The 12 T cell receptor beta chains below were found in one sample sequenced in a study of T cell responses to AZD1222 COVID-19 vaccine (dated by TCRdb to about 2021). Library prep was done by the immunoSEQ multiplex PCR assay. TCRdb obtained this table from immuneACCESS and retained in-frame rearrangements with V and J assigned. These tables miss some clones; where compared with another copy, unresolved V genes account for less than half of the shortfall, and the remainder is unexplained. Recorded for this sample are 150,000 or so clones; 85% to 95% of them occurred a single time. The top ten constitute roughly 3.5% of the sample. The time point label, as the study defines it: about 28 days (+/-7) after the second vaccine dose. The source was peripheral blood, collected 28 days after the second AZD1222 dose. The receptors stem from an adult who received the AZD1222 COVID-19 vaccine.

The chain's CDR3 is CAWSAPVRAIYF. In DNA, the CDR3 is TGTGCCTGGAGTGCCCCTGTCCGGGCCATATATTTT. This rearrangement joins TRBV30 to TRBJ1-3; D gene unclear. V was shortened by 1 base and J by 11 bases, with 12 bases between the two germline ends. CDR1 is GTSNPN, CDR2 SVGIG, per germline (reference sequence). The CDR3 has 12 amino acids.

This clone was picked up a small number of times. The J gene is TRBJ1-4, the V gene TRBV6-1, with a possible D match to TRBD1 (6 bases). Germline CDR1 MNHNS, CDR2 SASEGT. Trimming removed 7 bases from V and 8 bases from J, with 20 bases in between. The CDR3 runs 15 residues. Here the CDR3 DNA reads TGTGCCAGCACCCCGACAGGCACACATAGAGAAAAACTGTTTTTT. Protein product: CASTPTGTHREKLFF.

The chain carries TRBV2 and TRBJ2-5; D possibly corresponds to TRBD1 (5 bases). V was pared by 5 bases and J by 2 bases, with 15 bases between. The CDR3 is made up of 15 amino acids. From germline, CDR1 is SNHLY and CDR2 FYNNEI. The CDR3 sequence is CASSSSRAGQETQYF. In DNA, the CDR3 is TGTGCCAGCAGTTCAAGCAGGGCAGGACAAGAGACCCAGTACTTC. Full variable domain (missing parts from reference TRBV2 and TRBJ2-5): EPEVTQTPSHQVTQMGQEVILRCVPISNHLYFYWYRQILGQKVEFLVSFYNNEISEKSEIFDDQFSVERPDGSNFTLKIRSTKLEDSAMYFCASSSSRAGQETQYFGPGTRLLVL.

This chain uses TRBV7-8 with TRBJ2-1; the match to TRBD2 covers 9 bases. The CDR3 loop spans 14 amino acids. The junction had 1 base not matched to a gene; V was cut back by 3 bases and J by 4 bases. Looked up from germline, CDR1 is SGHVS and CDR2 is FQNEAQ. The DNA of the CDR3 is TGTGCCAGCAGCTTGCTAGCGGGATACAATGAGCAGTTCTTC. Its protein is CASSLLAGYNEQFF.

The chain has TRBV2 and TRBJ1-5, with 9 bases matching TRBD1. CDR1 is SNHLY and CDR2 is FYNNEI in the germline V gene. CDR3 length equals 15 residues. V was clipped by 6 bases and J by 3 bases; unmatched bases: 6. The chain's CDR3 is CASRAGTGHNQPQHF. The CDR3 DNA reads TGTGCCAGCAGGGCCGGGACAGGGCACAATCAGCCCCAGCATTTT.

The chain links TRBV25-1 to TRBJ2-1; D gene unclear. Trimming stripped 5 bases from V and 2 bases from J, with 7 bases between. The V gene's germline CDR1 is MGHDK and CDR2 SYGVNS. The CDR3 covers 13 residues. The CDR3 sequence: CASSLYPYNEQFF. CDR3 in DNA: TGTGCCAGCAGTCTGTACCCCTACAATGAGCAGTTCTTC. The full variable domain, in which reference TRBV25-1 and TRBJ2-1 provide the parts outside the CDR3, is EADIYQTPRYLVIGTGKKITLECSQTMGHDKMYWYQQDPGMELHLIHYSYGVNSTEKGDLSSESTVSRIRTEHFPLTLESARPSHTSQYLCASSLYPYNEQFFGPGTRLTVL.

The rearrangement links TRBV12-2 to TRBJ2-2; TRBD2 reflects the table's D call only, with no check against the DNA. TRBV12-2 is noted as a pseudogene. The CDR3 covers 16 residues. CDR3 loop: CASRFQREGSTGELFF. The CDR3, as DNA: TGTGCAAGTCGCTTTCAGCGGGAGGGGAGCACCGGGGAGCTGTTTTTT.

The rearrangement links TRBV21-1 to TRBJ2-7; the DNA was not compared with TRBD2, the D call given in the table. TRBV21-1 is tagged as a pseudogene. This CDR3 contains 16 residues. Here the CDR3 DNA reads TGTGCCAGCAGCAAATTTTGCCGGGCCGGGAATCCCGAGCAGTACTTC. This encodes CASSKFCRAGNPEQYF.

The chain joins TRBV27 to TRBJ1-2; TRBD1 matches at 12 bases. Germline CDR1 reads MNHEY; CDR2 reads SMNVEV (reference sequence). The V segment lost 2 bases and the J segment 8 bases; nucleotides outside the gene matches: 0. CDR3 length equals 13 residues. The CDR3 DNA follows: TGTGCCAGCAGTTTAGGGACAGGGGGCGGCTACACCTTC. Translating gives CASSLGTGGGYTF.

The J gene is TRBJ2-2, the V gene TRBV11-3; D unclear. V was clipped by 0 bases and J by 12 bases, with 11 bases between them. Germline V gene sequence: CDR1 SGHNT, CDR2 YENEEA. The CDR3 consists of 13 residues. CDR3 sequence (DNA): TGTGCCAGCAGCTTAGATCCTGACTCCAAGCTGTTTTTT. Protein: CASSLDPDSKLFF.

V usage is TRBV11-2 and J usage is TRBJ2-6; 7 bases fit TRBD2. Germline V gene data show CDR1 as SGHAT and CDR2 as FQNNGV. CDR3 size: 17 residues. V gave up 5 bases and J gave up 4 bases; unmatched junction bases: 11. In nucleotides, the CDR3 is TGTGCCAGCAGCCCCAGGACCGGGAGGTCCGGGGCCAACGTCCTGACTTTC. Translated, it gives CASSPRTGRSGANVLTF.

The chain uses TRBV5-4 and TRBJ1-6; D may be TRBD1 (5 bases). V was shortened by 4 bases and J by 7 bases, with 12 bases between the two germline ends. The length of the CDR3 is 14 residues. Per germline, CDR1 SGHNT and CDR2 YYREEE (reference sequence). CDR3 in amino acids: CASSPTGGNSPLHF. CDR3 nucleotide sequence: TGTGCCAGCAGCCCAACCGGGGGAAATTCACCCCTCCACTTT. The full variable domain, with the rest looked up from reference TRBV5-4 and TRBJ1-6, is ETGVTQSPTHLIKTRGQQVTLRCSSQSGHNTVSWYQQALGQGPQFIFQYYREEENGRGNFPPRFSGLQFPNYSSELNVNALELDDSALYLCASSPTGGNSPLHFGNGTRLTVT.